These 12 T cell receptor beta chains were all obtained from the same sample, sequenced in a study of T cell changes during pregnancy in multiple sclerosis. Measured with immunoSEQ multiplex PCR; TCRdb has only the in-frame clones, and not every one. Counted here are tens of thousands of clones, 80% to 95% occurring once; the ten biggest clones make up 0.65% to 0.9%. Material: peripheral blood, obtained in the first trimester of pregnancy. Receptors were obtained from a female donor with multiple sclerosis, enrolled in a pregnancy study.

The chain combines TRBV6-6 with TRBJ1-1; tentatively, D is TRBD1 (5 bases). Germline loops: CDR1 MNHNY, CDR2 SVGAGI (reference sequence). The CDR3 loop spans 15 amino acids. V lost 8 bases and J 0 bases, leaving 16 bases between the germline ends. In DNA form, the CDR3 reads TGTGCCAGCCTCCCGGCGGGGGGTGTGAACACTGAAGCTTTCTTT. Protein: CASLPAGGVNTEAFF.

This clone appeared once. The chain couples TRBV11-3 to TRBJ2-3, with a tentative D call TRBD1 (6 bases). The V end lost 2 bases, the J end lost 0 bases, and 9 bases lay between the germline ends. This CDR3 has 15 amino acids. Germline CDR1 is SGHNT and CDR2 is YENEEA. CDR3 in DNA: TGTGCCAGCAGCTTAATGGGGGCAAGCACAGATACGCAGTATTTT. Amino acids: CASSLMGASTDTQYF.

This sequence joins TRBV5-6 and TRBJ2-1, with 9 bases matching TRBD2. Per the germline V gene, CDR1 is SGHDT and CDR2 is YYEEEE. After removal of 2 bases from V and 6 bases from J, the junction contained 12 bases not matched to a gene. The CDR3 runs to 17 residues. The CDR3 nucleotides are TGTGCCAGCAGCTTCCCTACGGGCGGGGGGGCCGGCAATGAGCAGTTCTTC. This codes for CASSFPTGGGAGNEQFF.

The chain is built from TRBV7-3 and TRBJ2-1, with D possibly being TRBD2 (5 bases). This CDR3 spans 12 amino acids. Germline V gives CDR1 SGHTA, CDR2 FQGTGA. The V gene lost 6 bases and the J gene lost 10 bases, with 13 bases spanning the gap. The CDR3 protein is CASSLEAKEQFF. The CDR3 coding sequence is TGTGCCAGCAGTTTGGAGGCAAAGGAGCAGTTCTTC. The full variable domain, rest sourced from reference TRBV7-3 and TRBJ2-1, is GAGVSQTPSNKVTEKGKYVELRCDPISGHTALYWYRQSLGQGPEFLIYFQGTGAADDSGLPNDRFFAVRPEGSVSTLKIQRTERGDSAVYLCASSLEAKEQFFGPGTRLTVL.

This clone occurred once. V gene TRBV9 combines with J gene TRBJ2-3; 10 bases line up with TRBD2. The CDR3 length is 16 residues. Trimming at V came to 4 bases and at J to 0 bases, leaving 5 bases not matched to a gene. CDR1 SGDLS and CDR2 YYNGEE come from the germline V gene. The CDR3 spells CASSPGLAQSTDTQYF. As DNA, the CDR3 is TGTGCCAGCAGCCCGGGACTAGCGCAGAGCACAGATACGCAGTATTTT.

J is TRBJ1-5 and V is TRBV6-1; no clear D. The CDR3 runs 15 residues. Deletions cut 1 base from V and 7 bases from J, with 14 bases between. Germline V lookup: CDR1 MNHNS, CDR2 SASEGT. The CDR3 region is CASSEGAGRGQPQHF. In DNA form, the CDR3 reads TGTGCCAGCAGTGAAGGCGCAGGTCGCGGGCAGCCCCAGCATTTT.

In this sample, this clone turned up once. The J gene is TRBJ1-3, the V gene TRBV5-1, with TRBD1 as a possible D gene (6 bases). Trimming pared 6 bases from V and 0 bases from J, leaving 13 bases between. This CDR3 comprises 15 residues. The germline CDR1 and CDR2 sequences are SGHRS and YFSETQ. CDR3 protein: CASTLNRASGNTIYF. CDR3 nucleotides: TGCGCCAGCACGCTTAACAGGGCCTCTGGAAACACCATATATTTT.

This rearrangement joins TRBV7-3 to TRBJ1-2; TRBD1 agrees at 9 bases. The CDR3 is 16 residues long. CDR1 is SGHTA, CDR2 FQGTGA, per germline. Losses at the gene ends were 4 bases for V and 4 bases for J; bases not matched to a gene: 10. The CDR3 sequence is CASSWLAGQGPYGYTF. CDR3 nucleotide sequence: TGTGCCAGCAGCTGGTTGGCGGGACAGGGCCCCTATGGCTACACCTTC.

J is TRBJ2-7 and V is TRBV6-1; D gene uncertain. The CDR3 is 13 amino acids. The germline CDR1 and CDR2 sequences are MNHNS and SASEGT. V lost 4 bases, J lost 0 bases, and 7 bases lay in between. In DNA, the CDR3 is TGTGCCAGCAGTGTTAGTGACTCCTACGAGCAGTACTTC. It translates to CASSVSDSYEQYF.

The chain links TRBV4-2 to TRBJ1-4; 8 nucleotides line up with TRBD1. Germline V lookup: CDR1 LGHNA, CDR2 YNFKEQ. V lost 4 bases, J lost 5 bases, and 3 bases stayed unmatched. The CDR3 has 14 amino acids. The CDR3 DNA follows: TGTGCCAGCAGCCCGGGACAGGCGAATGAAAAACTGTTTTTT. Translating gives CASSPGQANEKLFF.

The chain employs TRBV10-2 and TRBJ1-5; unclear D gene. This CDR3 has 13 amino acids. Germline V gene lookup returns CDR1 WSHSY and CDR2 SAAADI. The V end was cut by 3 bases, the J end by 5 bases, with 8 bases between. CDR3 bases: TGCGCCAGCAGTGAACGGCGGGATCAGCCCCAGCATTTT. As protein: CASSERRDQPQHF.

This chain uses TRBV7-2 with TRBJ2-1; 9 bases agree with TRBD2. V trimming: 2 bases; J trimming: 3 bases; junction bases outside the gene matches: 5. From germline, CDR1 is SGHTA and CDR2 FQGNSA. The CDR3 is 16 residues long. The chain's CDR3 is CASSLRRGGFYNEQFF. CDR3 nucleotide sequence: TGTGCCAGCAGCTTAAGGCGGGGGGGATTCTACAATGAGCAGTTCTTC.